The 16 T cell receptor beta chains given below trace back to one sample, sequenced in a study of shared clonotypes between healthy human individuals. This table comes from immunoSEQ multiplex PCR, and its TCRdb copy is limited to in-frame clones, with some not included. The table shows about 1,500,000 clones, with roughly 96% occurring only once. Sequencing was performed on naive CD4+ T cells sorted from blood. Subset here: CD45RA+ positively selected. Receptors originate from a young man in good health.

In DNA form, the CDR3 reads TGTGCCATCAGTGAAGCGGGACCCAATCAGCCCCAGCATTTT. Amino acid sequence: CAISEAGPNQPQHF. This chain connects TRBV10-3 to TRBJ1-5, with D perhaps TRBD1 (5 bases). The CDR3 contains 14 residues. Germline CDR1 ENHRY, CDR2 SYGVKD. Deletions cut 3 bases from V and 3 bases from J, with 9 bases between.

Here the CDR3 DNA reads TGTGCCAGCAGTTCCTACAGGGATTCGGAGCAGTTCTTC. Its protein is CASSSYRDSEQFF. The rearrangement joins TRBV2 to TRBJ2-1; weak D call: TRBD1 (6 bases). Per the germline V gene, CDR1 is SNHLY and CDR2 is FYNNEI. Trimming removed 5 bases from V and 10 bases from J, with 15 bases in between. The CDR3 is 13 residues long. The whole variable domain, remainder taken from reference TRBV2 and TRBJ2-1, is EPEVTQTPSHQVTQMGQEVILRCVPISNHLYFYWYRQILGQKVEFLVSFYNNEISEKSEIFDDQFSVERPDGSNFTLKIRSTKLEDSAMYFCASSSYRDSEQFFGPGTRLTVL.

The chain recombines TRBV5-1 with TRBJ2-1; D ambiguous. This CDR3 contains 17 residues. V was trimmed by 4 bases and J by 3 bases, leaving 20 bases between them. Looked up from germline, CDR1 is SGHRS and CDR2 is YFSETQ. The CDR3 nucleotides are TGCGCCAGCAGCCGACTCTCTGACAATTCCCTCTACAATGAGCAGTTCTTC. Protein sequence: CASSRLSDNSLYNEQFF.

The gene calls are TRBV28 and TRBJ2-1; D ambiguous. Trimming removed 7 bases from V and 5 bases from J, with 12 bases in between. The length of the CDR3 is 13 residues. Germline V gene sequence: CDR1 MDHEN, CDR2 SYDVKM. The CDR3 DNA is TGTGCCAGCAACGTTGTCTTTCACAATGAGCAGTTCTTC. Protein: CASNVVFHNEQFF.

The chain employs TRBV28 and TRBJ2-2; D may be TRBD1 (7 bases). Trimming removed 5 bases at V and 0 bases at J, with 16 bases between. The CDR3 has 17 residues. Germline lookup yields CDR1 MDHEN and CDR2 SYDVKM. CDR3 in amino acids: CASSNAGGKSNTGELFF. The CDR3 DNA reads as TGTGCCAGCAGTAACGCAGGGGGGAAGTCGAACACCGGGGAGCTGTTTTTT.

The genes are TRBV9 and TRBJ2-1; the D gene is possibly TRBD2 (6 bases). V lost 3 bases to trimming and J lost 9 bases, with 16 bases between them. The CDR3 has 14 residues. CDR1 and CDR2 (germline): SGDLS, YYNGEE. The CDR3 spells CASSGGVTSFEQFF. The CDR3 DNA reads TGTGCCAGCAGCGGAGGGGTTACTAGCTTTGAGCAGTTCTTC.

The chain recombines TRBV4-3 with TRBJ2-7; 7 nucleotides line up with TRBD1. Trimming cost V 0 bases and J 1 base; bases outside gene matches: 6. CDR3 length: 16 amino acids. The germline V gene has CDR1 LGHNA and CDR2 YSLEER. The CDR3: CASSQDWGQLSYEQYF. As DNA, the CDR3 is TGCGCCAGCAGCCAAGACTGGGGACAGTTATCCTACGAGCAGTACTTC.

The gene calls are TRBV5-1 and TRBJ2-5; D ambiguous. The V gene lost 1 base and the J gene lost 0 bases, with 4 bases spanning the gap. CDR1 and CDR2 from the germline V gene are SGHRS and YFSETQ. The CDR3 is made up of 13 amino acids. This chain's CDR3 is CASSLNYQETQYF. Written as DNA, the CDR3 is TGCGCCAGCAGCTTGAACTACCAAGAGACCCAGTACTTC. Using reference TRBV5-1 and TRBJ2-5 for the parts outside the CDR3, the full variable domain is KAGVTQTPRYLIKTRGQQVTLSCSPISGHRSVSWYQQTPGQGLQFLFEYFSETQRNKGNFPGRFSGRQFSNSRSEMNVSTLELGDSALYLCASSLNYQETQYFGPGTRLLVL.

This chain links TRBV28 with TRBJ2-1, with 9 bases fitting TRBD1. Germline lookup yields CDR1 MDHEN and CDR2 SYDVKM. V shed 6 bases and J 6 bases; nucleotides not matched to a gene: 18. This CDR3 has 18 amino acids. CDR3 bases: TGTGCCAGCAGCACTTCATGGCCCGGGACAGGGAATCTCAATGAGCAGTTCTTC. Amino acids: CASSTSWPGTGNLNEQFF.

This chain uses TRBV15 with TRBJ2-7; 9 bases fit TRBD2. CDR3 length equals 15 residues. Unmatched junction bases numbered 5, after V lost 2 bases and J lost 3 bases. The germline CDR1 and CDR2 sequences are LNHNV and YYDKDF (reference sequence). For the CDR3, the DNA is TGTGCCACCAGCAGATTCCAGACTAGCGGCTACGAGCAGTACTTC. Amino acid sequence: CATSRFQTSGYEQYF.

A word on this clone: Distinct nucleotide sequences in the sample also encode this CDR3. The DNA of the CDR3 is TGTGCCAGCAGCCGAACAGGCAATCAGCCCCAGCATTTT. This gives the protein CASSRTGNQPQHF. The J gene is TRBJ1-5, the V gene TRBV5-8; D ambiguous. This CDR3 has 13 residues. V shed 4 bases and J shed 2 bases, with 7 bases lying between them. Germline V gene data show CDR1 as SGHTS and CDR2 as YDEGEE.

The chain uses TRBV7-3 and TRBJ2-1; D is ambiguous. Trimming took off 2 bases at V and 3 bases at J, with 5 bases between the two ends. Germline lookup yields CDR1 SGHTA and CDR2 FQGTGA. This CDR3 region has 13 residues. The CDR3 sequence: CASSLAVYNEQFF. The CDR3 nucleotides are TGTGCCAGCAGCTTAGCGGTCTACAATGAGCAGTTCTTC.

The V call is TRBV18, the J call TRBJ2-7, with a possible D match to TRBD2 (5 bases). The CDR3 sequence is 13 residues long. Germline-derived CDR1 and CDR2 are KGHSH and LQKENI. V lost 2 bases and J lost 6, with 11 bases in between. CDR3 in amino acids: CASSPAAGGEQYF. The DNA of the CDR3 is TGTGCCAGCTCACCAGCCGCGGGCGGCGAGCAGTACTTC.

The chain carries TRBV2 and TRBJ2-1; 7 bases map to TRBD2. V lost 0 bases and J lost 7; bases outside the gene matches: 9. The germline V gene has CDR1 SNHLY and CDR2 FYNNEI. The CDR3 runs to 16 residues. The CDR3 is CASSEAQVNSGNEQFF. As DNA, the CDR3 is TGTGCCAGCAGTGAAGCGCAGGTAAATAGCGGGAATGAGCAGTTCTTC.

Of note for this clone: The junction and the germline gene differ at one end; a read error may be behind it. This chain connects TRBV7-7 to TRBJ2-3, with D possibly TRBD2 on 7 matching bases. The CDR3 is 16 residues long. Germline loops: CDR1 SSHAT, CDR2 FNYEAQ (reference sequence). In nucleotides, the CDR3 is TGTGCTAGCAGCTTAGTGGCGGGGGCCCACACAGATACGCAGTATTTT. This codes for CASSLVAGAHTDTQYF.

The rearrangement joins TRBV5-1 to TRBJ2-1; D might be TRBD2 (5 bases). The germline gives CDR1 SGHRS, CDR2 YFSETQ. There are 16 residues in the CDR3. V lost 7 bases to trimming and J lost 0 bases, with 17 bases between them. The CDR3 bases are TGCGCCAGCGGTCTGTCGACACGGGGCTCCTACAATGAGCAGTTCTTC. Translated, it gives CASGLSTRGSYNEQFF.